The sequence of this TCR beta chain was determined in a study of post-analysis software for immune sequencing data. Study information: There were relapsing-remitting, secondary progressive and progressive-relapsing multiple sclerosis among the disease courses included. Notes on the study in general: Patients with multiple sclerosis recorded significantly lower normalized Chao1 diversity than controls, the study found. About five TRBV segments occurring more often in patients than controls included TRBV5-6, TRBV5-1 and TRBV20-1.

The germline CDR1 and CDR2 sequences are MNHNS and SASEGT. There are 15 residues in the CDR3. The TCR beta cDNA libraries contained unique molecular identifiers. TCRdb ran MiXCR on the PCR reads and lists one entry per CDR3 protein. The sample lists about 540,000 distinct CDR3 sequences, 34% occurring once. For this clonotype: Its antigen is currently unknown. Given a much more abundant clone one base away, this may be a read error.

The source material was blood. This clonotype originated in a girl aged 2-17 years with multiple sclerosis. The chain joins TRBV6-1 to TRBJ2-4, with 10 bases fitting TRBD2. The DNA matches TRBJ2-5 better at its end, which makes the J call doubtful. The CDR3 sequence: CTSSDQRTSGETQYF. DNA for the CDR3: TGTACCAGCAGTGATCAAAGGACTAGCGGTGAGACCCAGTACTTC.